The source of this TCR beta chain is a study of T cell changes during pregnancy in multiple sclerosis. This clone has only a few counts. Repertoires were generated with immunoSEQ multiplex PCR, while TCRdb's copy carries only in-frame clones and drops some. The sample contains almost 50,000 clones, approximately 91% of which appear only once. V lost 2 bases to trimming and J lost 2 bases; unmatched junction nucleotides: 5. This CDR3 has 15 amino acids. In germline, CDR1 is MRHNA, CDR2 SNTAGT. This sequence originates from a female donor with multiple sclerosis, enrolled in a pregnancy study. This rearrangement joins TRBV6-4 to TRBJ1-2; 7 nucleotides line up with TRBD1. The starting material was CD8+ T cells from peripheral blood mononuclear cells, obtained after pregnancy. CDR3 nucleotide sequence: TGTGCCAGCAGTGACACAGGGGTTGGGAACTATGGCTACACCTTC. Amino acid sequence: CASSDTGVGNYGYTF.